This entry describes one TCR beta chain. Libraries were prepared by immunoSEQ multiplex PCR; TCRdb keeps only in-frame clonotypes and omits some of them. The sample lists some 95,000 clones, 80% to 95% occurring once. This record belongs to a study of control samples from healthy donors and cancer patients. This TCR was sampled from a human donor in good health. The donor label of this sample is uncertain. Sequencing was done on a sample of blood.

The CDR3 DNA is TGTGCCAGTAGTTTGGGCAGGGGGCGAGACTATGGCTACACCTTC. Amino acids: CASSLGRGRDYGYTF. The V and J genes are TRBV19 and TRBJ1-2; 8 nucleotides align to TRBD1. V shed 5 bases, J shed 3 bases, and the junction held 8 bases outside the gene matches. Per the germline V gene, CDR1 is LNHDA and CDR2 is SQIVND (reference sequence). The CDR3 runs 15 residues.